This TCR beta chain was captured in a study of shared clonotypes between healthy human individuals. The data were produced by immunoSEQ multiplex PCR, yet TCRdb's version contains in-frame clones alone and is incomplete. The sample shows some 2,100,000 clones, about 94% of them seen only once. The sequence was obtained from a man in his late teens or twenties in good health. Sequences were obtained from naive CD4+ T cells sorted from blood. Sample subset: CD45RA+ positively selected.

In nucleotides, the CDR3 is TGTGCCAGCAGCCCCCGGTACGGGCAGTTAGAAGCTTTCTTT. Translated, it gives CASSPRYGQLEAFF. V and J are TRBV7-8 and TRBJ1-1; D ambiguous. Germline loops: CDR1 SGHVS, CDR2 FQNEAQ. This CDR3 spans 14 amino acids. Trimming shortened V by 5 bases and J by 8 bases, and 18 bases separated the two germline ends.